Listed here is a single TCR beta chain. Antigen specificity is unknown. This entry belongs to a study of cytomegalovirus exposure and HLA in healthy donors. On the study more broadly: Roughly 77 million unique TCRs from HLA-typed donors made up an early data release. Ancestry clustering placed 81% of several hundred genotyped donors in the Caucasian-associated cluster. Study findings and constraints: Among TCR beta chains, those listed as cytomegalovirus-associated numbered approximately 150. A later analysis found most CMV-associated TCR beta chains apparently HLA-restricted.

From germline, CDR1 is MDHEN and CDR2 SYDVKM. This CDR3 spans 14 amino acids. V was shortened by 7 bases and J by 0 bases, with 13 bases between the two germline ends. Primers included in the PCR were 60 Vbeta and 13 Jbeta primers. The protocol was immunoSEQ multiplex PCR, while the TCRdb copy is restricted to in-frame clones and leaves out a portion. In the table there are about 40,000 clones, almost 70% of which are singletons. The rearrangement links TRBV28 to TRBJ2-7; a possible D gene is TRBD2 (5 bases). The clonotype originates from a middle-aged man in good health and CMV-seronegative. Source material: PBMCs. The CDR3 DNA sequence: TGTGCCAGCAACACCTTCGGGAACTCCTACGAGCAGTACTTC. Amino acids: CASNTFGNSYEQYF.